This T cell receptor (beta chain) was identified during a study of blood T cell repertoires in COVID-19. Study-level background: Acute-phase and convalescent COVID-19 samples originated in the United States, Italy and Spain.

J lost 7 bases, V lost 6 bases, and 9 bases had no gene match. The CDR3 length is 15 residues. Germline-derived CDR1 and CDR2 are MNHEY and SMNVEV (reference sequence). As handled by the study authors: Researchers report that nucleated cell counts were estimated from reference gene primer amplification. The assay was immunoSEQ multiplex PCR, and TCRdb's table has in-frame clones only and misses some. V and J calls and clone size are as listed in that table; D and trimming were resolved from the DNA. Among about 290,000 clones listed, 89% were seen once. This clone was recorded only once. The sequence came from a woman between 40 and 55 years old who had recovered from COVID-19. The chain couples TRBV27 to TRBJ1-5; 10 bases are shared with TRBD1. Sequenced: PBMCs or T cells enriched from blood (not recorded which). The CDR3 DNA is TGTGCCAGCAGCGGGGACAGGGGAGCGCGACAGCCCCAGCATTTT. It yields the protein CASSGDRGARQPQHF.